This T cell receptor beta chain was documented in a study of technical replicates of blood from several donors. Libraries were prepared by immunoSEQ multiplex PCR; TCRdb keeps only in-frame clonotypes and omits some of them. Among 65,000 to 90,000 clones listed, roughly 90% were seen once. J gave up 2 bases and V 8 bases, and 9 bases lay outside the gene matches. The CDR3 is 15 residues long. Germline lookup yields CDR1 SEHNR and CDR2 FQNEAQ (reference sequence). The sequence was collected from a human donor in good health. Some clones in this sample may be carry-over from other donors' samples. The chain combines TRBV7-9 with TRBJ2-3; 8 bases match TRBD2. Sample: PBMCs. CDR3 sequence: CASRGAGALTDTQYF. The CDR3 DNA reads as TGTGCCAGCCGGGGAGCGGGGGCCCTCACAGATACGCAGTATTTT.